The 3 T cell receptor beta chains reported below all come from one sample, sequenced in a study of STAT5B mutations in CD4+ large granular lymphocyte leukemia. Data came from immunoSEQ multiplex PCR; TCRdb stores just in-frame clones and leaves some out. The sample has about 9,500 clones; about 80% are singletons. Sequenced sample: PBMCs. These receptors all stem from a man in his fifties or sixties with CD4+ T-cell large granular lymphocyte leukemia.

The chain combines TRBV28 with TRBJ1-2; D may be TRBD1 (5 bases). The CDR3 spans 15 residues. V was shortened by 4 bases and J by 0 bases, with 12 bases between the two germline ends. The V gene's germline CDR1 is MDHEN and CDR2 SYDVKM. CDR3 amino acids: CASSSPGRTNYGYTF. The CDR3 DNA reads as TGTGCCAGCAGTTCGCCGGGGCGGACTAACTATGGCTACACCTTC.

The chain couples TRBV4-1 to TRBJ2-1; 10 bases map to TRBD2. This CDR3 comprises 15 residues. The germline V gene has CDR1 MGHRA and CDR2 YSYEKL. The V and J ends lost 2 bases and 8 bases, in that order; junction bases with no gene match: 6. The CDR3 loop reads CASSQLAGAWDEQFF. The CDR3 bases are TGCGCCAGCAGCCAACTAGCGGGAGCTTGGGATGAGCAGTTCTTC.

The V and J genes are TRBV19 and TRBJ2-3; maybe TRBD2 (5 bases). The CDR3 runs to 15 residues. The germline V gene encodes CDR1 LNHDA and CDR2 SQIVND (reference sequence). The V end lost 3 bases, the J end lost 2 bases, and 12 bases lay between the germline ends. The CDR3 bases are TGTGCCAGTAGTATCCGGGGTGAGCCCACAGATACGCAGTATTTT. It yields the protein CASSIRGEPTDTQYF.